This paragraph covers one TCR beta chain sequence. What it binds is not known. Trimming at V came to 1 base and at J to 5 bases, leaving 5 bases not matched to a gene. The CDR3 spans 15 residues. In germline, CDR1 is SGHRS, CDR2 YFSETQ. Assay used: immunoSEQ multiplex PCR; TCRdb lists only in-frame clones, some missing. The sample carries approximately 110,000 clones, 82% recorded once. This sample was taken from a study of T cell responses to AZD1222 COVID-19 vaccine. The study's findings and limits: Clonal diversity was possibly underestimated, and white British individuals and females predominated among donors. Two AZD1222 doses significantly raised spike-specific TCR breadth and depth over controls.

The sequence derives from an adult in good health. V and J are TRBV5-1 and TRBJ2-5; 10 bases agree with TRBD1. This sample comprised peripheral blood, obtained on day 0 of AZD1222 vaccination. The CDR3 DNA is TGCGCCAGCAGCTTGTACGGGACAGGGGAGGAGACCCAGTACTTC. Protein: CASSLYGTGEETQYF.